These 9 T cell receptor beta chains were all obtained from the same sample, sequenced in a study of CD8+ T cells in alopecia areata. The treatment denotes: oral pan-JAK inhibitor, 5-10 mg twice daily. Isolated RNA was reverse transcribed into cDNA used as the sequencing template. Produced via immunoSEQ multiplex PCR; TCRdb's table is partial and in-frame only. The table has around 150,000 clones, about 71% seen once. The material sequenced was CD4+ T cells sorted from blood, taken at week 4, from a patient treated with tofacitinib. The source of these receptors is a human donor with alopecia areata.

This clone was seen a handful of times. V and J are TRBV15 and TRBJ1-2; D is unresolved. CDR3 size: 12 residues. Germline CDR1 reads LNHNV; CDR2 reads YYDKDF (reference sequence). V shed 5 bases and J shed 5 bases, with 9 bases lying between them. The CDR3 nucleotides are TGTGCCACCAGCGCTCAGTCGTATGGCTACACCTTC. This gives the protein CATSAQSYGYTF.

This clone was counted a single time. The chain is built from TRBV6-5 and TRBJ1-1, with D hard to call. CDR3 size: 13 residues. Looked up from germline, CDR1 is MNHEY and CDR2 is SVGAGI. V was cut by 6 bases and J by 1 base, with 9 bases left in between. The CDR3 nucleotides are TGTGCCAGCAGCCTCGGACCGAACACTGAAGCTTTCTTT. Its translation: CASSLGPNTEAFF.

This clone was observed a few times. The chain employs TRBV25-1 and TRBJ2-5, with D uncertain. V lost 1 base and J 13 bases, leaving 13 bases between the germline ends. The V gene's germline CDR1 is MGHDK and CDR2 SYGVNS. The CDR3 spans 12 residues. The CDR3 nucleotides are TGTGCCAGCAGTGAATGGTCGTCGCCCCGGTACTTC. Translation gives CASSEWSSPRYF.

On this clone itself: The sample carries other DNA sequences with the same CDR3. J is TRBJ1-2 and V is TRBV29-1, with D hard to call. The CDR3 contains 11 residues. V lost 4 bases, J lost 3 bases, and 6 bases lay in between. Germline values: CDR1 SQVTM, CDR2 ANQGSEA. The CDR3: CSVGDHYGYTF. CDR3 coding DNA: TGCAGCGTTGGTGATCACTATGGCTACACCTTC.

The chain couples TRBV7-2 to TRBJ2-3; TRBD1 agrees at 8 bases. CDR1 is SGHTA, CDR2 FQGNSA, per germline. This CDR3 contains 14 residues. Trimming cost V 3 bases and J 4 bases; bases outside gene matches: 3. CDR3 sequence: CASSLGQVPDTQYF. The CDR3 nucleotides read TGTGCCAGCAGCTTGGGACAGGTACCAGATACGCAGTATTTT.

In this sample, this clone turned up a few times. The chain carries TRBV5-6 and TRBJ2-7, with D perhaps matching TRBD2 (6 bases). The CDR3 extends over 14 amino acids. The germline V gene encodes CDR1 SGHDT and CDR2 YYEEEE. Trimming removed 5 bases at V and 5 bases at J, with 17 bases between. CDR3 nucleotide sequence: TGTGCCAGCAGTCCGACGGGGGACCGCGACGAGCAGTACTTC. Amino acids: CASSPTGDRDEQYF.

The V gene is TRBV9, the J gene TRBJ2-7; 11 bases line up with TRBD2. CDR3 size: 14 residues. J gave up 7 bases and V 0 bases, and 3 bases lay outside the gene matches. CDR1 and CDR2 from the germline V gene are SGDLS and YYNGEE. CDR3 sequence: CASSVGGLAVEQYF. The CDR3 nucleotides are TGTGCCAGCAGCGTAGGGGGACTAGCGGTTGAGCAGTACTTC.

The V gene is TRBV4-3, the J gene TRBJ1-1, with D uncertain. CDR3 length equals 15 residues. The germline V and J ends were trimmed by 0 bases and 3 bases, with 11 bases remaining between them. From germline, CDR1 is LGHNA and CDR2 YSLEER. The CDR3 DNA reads TGCGCCAGCAGCCAAGACAGTCGGCGGTACACTGAAGCTTTCTTT. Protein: CASSQDSRRYTEAFF.

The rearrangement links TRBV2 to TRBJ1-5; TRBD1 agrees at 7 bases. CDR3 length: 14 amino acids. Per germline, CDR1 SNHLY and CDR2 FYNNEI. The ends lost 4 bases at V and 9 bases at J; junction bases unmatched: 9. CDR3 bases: TGTGCCAGCAGTGGAAACAGGGGACTGGGGCCCCAGCATTTT. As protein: CASSGNRGLGPQHF.